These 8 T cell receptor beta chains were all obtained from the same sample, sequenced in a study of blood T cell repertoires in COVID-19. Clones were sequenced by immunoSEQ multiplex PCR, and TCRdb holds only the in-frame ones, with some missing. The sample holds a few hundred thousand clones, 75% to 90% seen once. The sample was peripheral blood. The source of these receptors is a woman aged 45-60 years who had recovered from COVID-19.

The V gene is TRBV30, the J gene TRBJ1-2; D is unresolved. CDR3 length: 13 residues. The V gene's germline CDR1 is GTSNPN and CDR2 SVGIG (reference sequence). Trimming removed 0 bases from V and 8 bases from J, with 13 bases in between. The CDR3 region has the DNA TGTGCCTGGAGTGTAATAACCCAGAGGGGCTACACCTTC. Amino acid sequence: CAWSVITQRGYTF.

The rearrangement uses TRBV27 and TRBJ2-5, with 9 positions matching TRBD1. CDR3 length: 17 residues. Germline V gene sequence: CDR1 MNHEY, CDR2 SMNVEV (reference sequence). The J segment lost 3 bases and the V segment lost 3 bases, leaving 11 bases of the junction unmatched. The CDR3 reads CASSFLGTGTGKETQYF. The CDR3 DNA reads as TGTGCCAGCAGTTTTCTTGGGACAGGGACAGGGAAAGAGACCCAGTACTTC.

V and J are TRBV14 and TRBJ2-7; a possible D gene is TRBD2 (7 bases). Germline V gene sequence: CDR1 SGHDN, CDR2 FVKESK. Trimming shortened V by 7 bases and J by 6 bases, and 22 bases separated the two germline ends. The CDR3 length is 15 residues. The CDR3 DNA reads TGTGCCAGCACCGGGGCGGGGGCCGAGAAGATCGAGCAGTACTTC. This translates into CASTGAGAEKIEQYF.

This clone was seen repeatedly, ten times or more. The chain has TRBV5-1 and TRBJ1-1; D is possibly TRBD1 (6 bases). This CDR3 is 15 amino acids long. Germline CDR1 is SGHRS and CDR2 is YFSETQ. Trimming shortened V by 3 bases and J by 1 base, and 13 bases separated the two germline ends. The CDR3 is CASSSSGVSNTEAFF. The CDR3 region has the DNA TGCGCCAGCAGCTCATCAGGGGTTTCGAACACTGAAGCTTTCTTT.

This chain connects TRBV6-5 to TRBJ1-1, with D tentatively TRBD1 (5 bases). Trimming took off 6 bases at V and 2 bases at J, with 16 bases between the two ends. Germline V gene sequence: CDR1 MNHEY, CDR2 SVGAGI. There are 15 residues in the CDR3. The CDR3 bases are TGTGCCAGCAGAGCCCCCGGGGGTATCAACACTGAAGCTTTCTTT. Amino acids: CASRAPGGINTEAFF.

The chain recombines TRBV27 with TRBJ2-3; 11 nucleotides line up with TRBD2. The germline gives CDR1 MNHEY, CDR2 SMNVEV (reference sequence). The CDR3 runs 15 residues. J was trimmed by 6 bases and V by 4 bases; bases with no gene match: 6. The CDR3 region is CASSSIAGGHDTQYF. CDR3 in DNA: TGTGCCAGCAGTTCGATAGCGGGGGGGCACGATACGCAGTATTTT.

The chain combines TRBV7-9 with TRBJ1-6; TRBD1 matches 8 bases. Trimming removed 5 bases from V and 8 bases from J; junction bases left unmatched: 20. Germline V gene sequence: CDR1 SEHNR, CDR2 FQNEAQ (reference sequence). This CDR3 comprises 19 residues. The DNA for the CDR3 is TGTGCCAGCAGCGAAGCGGGACAGGACCTAACCGACCCCGATTCACCCCTCCACTTT. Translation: CASSEAGQDLTDPDSPLHF. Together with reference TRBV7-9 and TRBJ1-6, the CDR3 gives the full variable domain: DTGVSQNPRHKITKRGQNVTFRCDPISEHNRLYWYRQTLGQGPEFLTYFQNEAQLEKSRLLSDRFSAERPKGSFSTLEIQRTEQGDSAMYLCASSEAGQDLTDPDSPLHFGNGTRLTVT.

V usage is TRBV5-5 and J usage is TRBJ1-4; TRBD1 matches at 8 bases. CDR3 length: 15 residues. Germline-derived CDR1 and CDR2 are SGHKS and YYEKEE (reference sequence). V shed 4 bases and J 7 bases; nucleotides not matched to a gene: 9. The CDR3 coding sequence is TGTGCCAGCAGCCTGACACACAGGGGGAGTGAAAAACTGTTTTTT. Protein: CASSLTHRGSEKLFF.